This T cell receptor beta chain comes out of a study of OX40 agonist ivuxolimab in advanced cancers. CDR3 length equals 14 residues. Germline loops: CDR1 LNHDA, CDR2 SQIVND (reference sequence). V lost 0 bases to trimming and J lost 11 bases, with 16 bases between them. TCRdb's table, derived via immunoSEQ multiplex PCR, lists solely in-frame clones and lacks some. The table has 50,000 to 75,000 clones, approximately 86% seen once. Sample: CD4+ or CD8+ T cells sorted from blood, taken in a trial of the OX40 agonist ivuxolimab. The sequence derives from an adult with an advanced solid tumor such as melanoma, head and neck, liver or kidney cancer. This rearrangement joins TRBV19 to TRBJ2-5, with TRBD1 as a possible D gene (5 bases). The CDR3 here is CASSIDFRVGEQYF. DNA of the CDR3: TGTGCCAGTAGTATAGACTTCAGGGTTGGTGAGCAGTACTTC.